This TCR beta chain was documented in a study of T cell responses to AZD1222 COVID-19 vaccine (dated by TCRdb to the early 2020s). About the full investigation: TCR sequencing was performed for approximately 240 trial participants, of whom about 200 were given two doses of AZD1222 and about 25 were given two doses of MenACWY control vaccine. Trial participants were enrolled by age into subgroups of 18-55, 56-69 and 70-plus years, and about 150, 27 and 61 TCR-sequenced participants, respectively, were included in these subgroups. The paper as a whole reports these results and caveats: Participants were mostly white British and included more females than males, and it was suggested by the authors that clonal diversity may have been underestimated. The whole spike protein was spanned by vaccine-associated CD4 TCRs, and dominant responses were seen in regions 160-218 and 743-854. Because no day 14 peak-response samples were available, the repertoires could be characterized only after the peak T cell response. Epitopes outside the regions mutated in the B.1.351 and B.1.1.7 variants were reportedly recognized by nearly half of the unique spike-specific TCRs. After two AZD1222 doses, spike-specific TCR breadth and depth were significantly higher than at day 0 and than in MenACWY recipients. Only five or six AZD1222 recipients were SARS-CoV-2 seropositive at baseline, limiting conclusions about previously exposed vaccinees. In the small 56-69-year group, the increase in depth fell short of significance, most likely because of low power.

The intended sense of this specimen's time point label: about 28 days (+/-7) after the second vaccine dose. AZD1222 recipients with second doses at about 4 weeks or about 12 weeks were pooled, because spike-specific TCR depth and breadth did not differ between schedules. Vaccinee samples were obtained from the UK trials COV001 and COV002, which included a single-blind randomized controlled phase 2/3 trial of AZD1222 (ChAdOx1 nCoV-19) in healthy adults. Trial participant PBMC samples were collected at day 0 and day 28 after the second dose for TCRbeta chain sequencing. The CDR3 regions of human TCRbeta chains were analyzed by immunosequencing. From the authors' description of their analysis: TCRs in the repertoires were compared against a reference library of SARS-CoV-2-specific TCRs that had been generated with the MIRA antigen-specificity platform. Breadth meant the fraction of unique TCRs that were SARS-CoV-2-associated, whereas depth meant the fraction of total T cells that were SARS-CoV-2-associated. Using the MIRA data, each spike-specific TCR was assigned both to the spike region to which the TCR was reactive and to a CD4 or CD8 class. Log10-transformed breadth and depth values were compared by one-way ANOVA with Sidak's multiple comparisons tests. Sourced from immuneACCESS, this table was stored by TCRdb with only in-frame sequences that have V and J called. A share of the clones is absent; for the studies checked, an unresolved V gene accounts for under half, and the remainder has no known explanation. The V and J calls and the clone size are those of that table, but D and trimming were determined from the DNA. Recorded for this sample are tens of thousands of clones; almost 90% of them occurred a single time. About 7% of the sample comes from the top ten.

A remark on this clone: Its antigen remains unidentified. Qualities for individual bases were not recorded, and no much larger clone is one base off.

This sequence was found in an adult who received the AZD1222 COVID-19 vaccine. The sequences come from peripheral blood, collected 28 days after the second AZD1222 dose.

The DNA is TGTGCCAGCAGCTCCCTATCAGCGGGAGTTTACAATGAGCAGTTCTTC. It translates as CASSSLSAGVYNEQFF. This sequence uses TRBV11-3 and TRBJ2-1; 8 bases in between match TRBD2. Compared with germline, V lacks 4 bases and J lacks 4 bases; bases without a gene match: 9. The germline V gene gives CDR1 as SGHNT and CDR2 as YENEEA. There are 16 amino acids in the CDR3, from cysteine to phenylalanine inclusive. Solely the CDR3 DNA is kept, with 48 bases framed from the first base. With the rest looked up from the reference TRBV11-3 and TRBJ2-1 genes rather than sequenced, the full variable domain is EAGVVQSPRYKIIEKKQPVAFWCNPISGHNTLYWYLQNLGQGPELLIRYENEEAVDDSQLPKDRFSAERLKGVDSTLKIQPAELGDSAVYLCASSSLSAGVYNEQFFGPGTRLTVL.